These 31 T cell receptor beta chains came from one sample sequenced in a study of CD8+CD57+ T cells in acquired aplastic anemia. The template used for profiling TCR beta VDJ and CDR3 was genomic DNA. TCRdb redid the calling of the reads with MiXCR, one entry per CDR3 protein. Of about 240,000 distinct CDR3 sequences listed, around 45% are singletons. Only patients with CD8+CD57+ cell expansion on flow cytometry were chosen for sequencing. Sequencing input: sorted CD4+, CD8+, or CD8+CD57+ T cells (not recorded which) from PBMCs. These receptors were collected from a human donor with aplastic anemia.

The genes are TRBV13 and TRBJ2-7, with D tentatively TRBD1 (5 bases). Germline CDR1 PRHDT, CDR2 FYEKMQ (reference sequence). Trimming shortened V by 6 bases and J by 3 bases, and 18 bases separated the two germline ends. The CDR3 is 15 residues long. DNA for the CDR3: TGTGCCAGCAGTTTCCGACAGATAGGATACTACGAGCAGTACTTC. It codes for CASSFRQIGYYEQYF.

V is TRBV19 and J is TRBJ2-5; 8 positions agree with TRBD2. Germline V lookup: CDR1 LNHDA, CDR2 SQIVND (reference sequence). The junction had 14 bases not matched to a gene; V was cut back by 9 bases and J by 5 bases. The CDR3 is made up of 15 amino acids. The CDR3 DNA is TGTGCCAGCAGCTCCTCCACGCGGGGGGTGGAGACCCAGTACTTC. Amino acid sequence: CASSSSTRGVETQYF. Full variable domain (remainder filled in from reference TRBV19 and TRBJ2-5): DGGITQSPKYLFRKEGQNVTLSCEQNLNHDAMYWYRQDPGQGLRLIYYSQIVNDFQKGDIAEGYSVSREKKESFPLTVTSAQKNPTAFYLCASSSSTRGVETQYFGPGTRLLVL.

This clonotype was counted between two and nine times. The chain has TRBV15 and TRBJ2-3; D is possibly TRBD1 or TRBD2 (5 bases each). This CDR3 has 15 residues. Trimming left V 1 base short and J 2 bases short, with 10 bases between. Germline loops: CDR1 LNHNV, CDR2 YYDKDF (reference sequence). DNA for the CDR3: TGTGCCACCAGCAGAGGGGGGTGGGACACAGATACGCAGTATTTT. Protein product: CATSRGGWDTDTQYF. The whole variable domain, filled in from reference TRBV15 and TRBJ2-3, reads DAMVIQNPRYQVTQFGKPVTLSCSQTLNHNVMYWYQQKSSQAPKLLFHYYDKDFNNEADTPDNFQSRRPNTSFCFLDIRSPGLGDTAMYLCATSRGGWDTDTQYFGPGTRLTVL.

Points on this clonotype: At one of its ends the junction is not consistent with the germline gene, which may arise from a read error. The chain recombines TRBV24-1 with TRBJ2-2; 9 bases line up with TRBD2. Looked up from germline, CDR1 is KGHDR and CDR2 is SFDVKD. The length of the CDR3 is 16 residues. The chain's CDR3 is CASRSHSGGRTGELFF. DNA of the CDR3: TGCGCCAGCAGAAGTCACAGCGGGGGGCGAACCGGGGAGCTGTTTTTT.

The chain employs TRBV7-8 and TRBJ2-7; D might be TRBD1 (6 bases). The germline V gene has CDR1 SGHVS and CDR2 FQNEAQ. The CDR3 is 12 residues long. Trimming shortened V by 8 bases and J by 0 bases, and 8 bases separated the two germline ends. The CDR3 spells CASRDTSYEQYF. The DNA for the CDR3 is TGTGCCAGCCGGGACACCTCCTACGAGCAGTACTTC.

V gene TRBV6-1 combines with J gene TRBJ2-5; 12 bases align to TRBD2. J gave up 9 bases and V 0 bases, and 5 bases lay outside the gene matches. CDR1 and CDR2 (germline): MNHNS, SASEGT. There are 15 residues in the CDR3. This CDR3 reads CASSEAILAGGPQYF. The CDR3 DNA reads as TGTGCCAGCAGTGAAGCGATCCTAGCGGGAGGGCCCCAGTACTTC.

V usage is TRBV7-9 and J usage is TRBJ2-7, with a weak D call TRBD1 (6 bases). The DNA end is a closer match to TRBJ2-5, so the J assignment may be wrong. Per the germline V gene, CDR1 is SEHNR and CDR2 is FQNEAQ (reference sequence). The CDR3 totals 16 residues. The DNA of the CDR3 is TGTGCCAGCAGCGGGACACTGAGACCATACCAAGAGACCCAGTACTTC. As protein: CASSGTLRPYQETQYF.

This clonotype was observed many times. The genes are TRBV27 and TRBJ2-7, with 11 nucleotides matching TRBD1. CDR3 length: 14 residues. The germline V gene has CDR1 MNHEY and CDR2 SMNVEV (reference sequence). The V segment lost 4 bases and the J segment 3 bases; nucleotides outside the gene matches: 2. CDR3 amino acids: CASSSDRGRYEQYF. In nucleotides, the CDR3 is TGTGCCAGCAGTTCGGACAGGGGGCGCTACGAGCAGTACTTC.

This clonotype has ten or more counts. V is TRBV15 and J is TRBJ1-2; D not certain. The V and J ends lost 3 bases and 1 base respectively, with 12 bases between them. Germline V gene sequence: CDR1 LNHNV, CDR2 YYDKDF (reference sequence). This CDR3 comprises 15 residues. The DNA for the CDR3 is TGTGCCACCAGCAGCCGGGCAGCCGTTAACTATGGCTACACCTTC. It translates to CATSSRAAVNYGYTF.

CDR3 protein: CASSLGDYPGETQYF. The CDR3 nucleotides are TGCGCCAGCAGCTTGGGGGACTATCCCGGGGAGACCCAGTACTTC. The chain employs TRBV5-1 and TRBJ2-5; 7 bases fit TRBD2. Trimming took 0 bases from V and 5 from J; bases not matched to a gene: 7. The CDR3 consists of 15 residues. Germline loops: CDR1 SGHRS, CDR2 YFSETQ.

Details on this clonotype: This may be a read error: a much more frequent sequence differs by one nucleotide. V gene TRBV7-3 combines with J gene TRBJ2-7, with 15 nucleotides matching TRBD2. Germline CDR1 SGHTA, CDR2 FQGTGA. This CDR3 region has 16 residues. CDR3 sequence: CASRAGTSGGNYEQYF. CDR3 sequence (DNA): TGTGCTAGCCGCGCCGGGACTAGCGGGGGGAATTACGAGCAGTACTTC.

In this sample, this clonotype turned up many times. The chain recombines TRBV3-1 with TRBJ1-4; no reliable D call. This CDR3 contains 12 residues. Trimming removed 5 bases from V and 13 bases from J, with 14 bases in between. Germline V gives CDR1 LGHDT, CDR2 YNNKEL (reference sequence). CDR3 protein: CASSGRRVGLFF. In DNA form, the CDR3 reads TGTGCCAGCAGCGGTAGACGGGTCGGACTGTTTTTT.

The chain joins TRBV7-6 to TRBJ2-2, with D possibly being TRBD1 (6 bases). V was trimmed by 5 bases and J by 6 bases, leaving 13 bases between them. CDR3 size: 14 residues. Germline V gene data show CDR1 as SGHVS and CDR2 as FNYEAQ. The CDR3 DNA is TGTGCCAGCAGCCAGACAGGTTCGGCCGGGGAGCTGTTTTTT. It translates to CASSQTGSAGELFF.

This chain uses TRBV11-2 with TRBJ2-7; D gene unclear. The CDR3 is made up of 14 amino acids. The V gene's germline CDR1 is SGHAT and CDR2 FQNNGV. Deletions cut 5 bases from V and 3 bases from J, with 14 bases between. The CDR3 spells CASSARGGVYEQYV. CDR3 DNA: TGTGCCAGCAGCGCCAGAGGTGGGGTCTACGAGCAGTACGTC.

This clonotype appeared many times. V usage is TRBV6-4 and J usage is TRBJ2-1; D not certain. V was pared by 0 bases and J by 0 bases, with 9 bases between. The germline CDR1 and CDR2 sequences are MRHNA and SNTAGT. The CDR3 consists of 16 residues. CDR3: CASSDSSENSYNEQFF. In nucleotides, the CDR3 is TGTGCCAGCAGTGACTCGTCCGAGAACTCCTACAATGAGCAGTTCTTC.

There are a few counts of this clonotype. This chain uses TRBV20-1 with TRBJ1-3, with D uncertain. Trimming left V 3 bases short and J 3 bases short, with 3 bases between. Germline loops: CDR1 DFQATT, CDR2 SNEGSKA (reference sequence). CDR3 length: 11 residues. The CDR3 spells CSASIGNTIYF. The DNA of the CDR3 is TGCAGTGCTAGTATTGGAAACACCATATATTTT.

V is TRBV19 and J is TRBJ1-1; 9 bases fit TRBD1. With V trimmed by 8 bases and J by 3 bases, 4 bases remained unmatched. This CDR3 is built from 13 residues. Germline CDR1 is LNHDA and CDR2 is SQIVND (reference sequence). For the CDR3, the DNA is TGTGCCAGTGCACGGACAGGGGACACTGAAGCTTTCTTT. The encoded protein is CASARTGDTEAFF.

This clonotype was seen ten or more times. The chain employs TRBV2 and TRBJ2-7, with a tentative D call TRBD2 (6 bases). V shed 10 bases and J shed 5 bases, with 15 bases lying between them. Germline V gene sequence: CDR1 SNHLY, CDR2 FYNNEI. This CDR3 region has 12 residues. Written as DNA, the CDR3 is TGTGCCACCGTCGCGGGGAGGCACGAGCAGTACTTC. Its translation: CATVAGRHEQYF. The full variable domain, its missing parts supplied by reference TRBV2 and TRBJ2-7, is EPEVTQTPSHQVTQMGQEVILRCVPISNHLYFYWYRQILGQKVEFLVSFYNNEISEKSEIFDDQFSVERPDGSNFTLKIRSTKLEDSAMYFCATVAGRHEQYFGPGTRLTVT.

As regards this clonotype: At one end the junction does not follow the germline gene, possibly because of a read error. The chain carries TRBV5-8 and TRBJ2-3; 7 nucleotides match TRBD1. This CDR3 has 13 residues. Germline values: CDR1 SGHTS, CDR2 YDEGEE. The CDR3 nucleotides are TGTGCCAGCAGCTTGGCCGGGACAGATACGCGGTATTTT. Its translation is CASSLAGTDTRYF.

This rearrangement joins TRBV30 to TRBJ2-7; the D gene could be TRBD1 or TRBD2 (5 bases each). V was shortened by 0 bases and J by 0 bases, with 9 bases between the two germline ends. CDR3 size: 14 residues. Per the germline V gene, CDR1 is GTSNPN and CDR2 is SVGIG (reference sequence). The CDR3: CAWSVLGTSYEQYF. For the CDR3, the DNA is TGTGCCTGGAGTGTACTGGGGACCTCCTACGAGCAGTACTTC.

This clonotype showed up many times. The CDR3 spells CASSQLPELNEQFF. DNA of the CDR3: TGCGCCAGCAGCCAACTACCAGAGTTGAATGAGCAGTTCTTC. This chain joins TRBV4-1 and TRBJ2-1, with D hard to call. V was trimmed by 2 bases and J by 7 bases, leaving 12 bases between them. The CDR3 loop spans 14 amino acids. Germline values: CDR1 MGHRA, CDR2 YSYEKL.

This clonotype has a count of ten or more. The chain recombines TRBV7-8 with TRBJ2-1, with 12 bases fitting TRBD2. V lost 6 bases to trimming and J lost 9 bases; unmatched junction nucleotides: 6. Germline assignment: CDR1 SGHVS and CDR2 FQNEAQ. The CDR3 covers 14 residues. CDR3 DNA: TGTGCCAGCAGTCCTAGCGGGAGGGCCGGTGAGCAGTTCTTC. Its protein is CASSPSGRAGEQFF. The whole variable domain, filled in from reference TRBV7-8 and TRBJ2-1, reads GAGVSQSPRYKVAKRGQDVALRCDPISGHVSLFWYQQALGQGPEFLTYFQNEAQLDKSGLPSDRFFAERPEGSVSTLKIQRTQQEDSAVYLCASSPSGRAGEQFFGPGTRLTVL.

CDR3 sequence: CASSRGTPPWDTQYF. The CDR3 DNA sequence: TGTGCCAGCAGCCGAGGGACTCCACCCTGGGATACGCAGTATTTT. The chain couples TRBV9 to TRBJ2-3, with D maybe TRBD2 (6 bases). The ends were cut back, 4 bases at V and 6 bases at J, with 18 bases in the middle. In germline, CDR1 is SGDLS, CDR2 YYNGEE. This CDR3 region has 15 residues.

This clonotype was observed a handful of times. J is TRBJ2-5 and V is TRBV28; TRBD1 matches 11 bases. CDR3 length: 16 amino acids. Looked up from germline, CDR1 is MDHEN and CDR2 is SYDVKM. Trimming removed 6 bases from V and 5 bases from J; junction bases left unmatched: 11. The CDR3 DNA is TGTGCCAGCAGCCCCGACCGGGACAGGGGGTACGAGACCCAGTACTTC. The encoded protein is CASSPDRDRGYETQYF.

The chain carries TRBV10-3 and TRBJ1-5, with no clear D. The CDR3 runs 12 residues. Trimming stripped 8 bases from V and 5 bases from J, with 10 bases between. Germline V gives CDR1 ENHRY, CDR2 SYGVKD. The CDR3 coding sequence is TGTGCCATCGGGCAGGAAGATCAGCCCCAGCATTTT. Translated: CAIGQEDQPQHF.

A remark on this clonotype: A read error is likely, as this CDR3 ends without the conserved phenylalanine or tryptophan. The chain couples TRBV7-6 to TRBJ2-7; TRBD1 matches 7 bases. The length of the CDR3 is 17 residues. CDR1 and CDR2 (germline): SGHVS, FNYEAQ. J lost 0 bases, V lost 5 bases, and 13 bases had no gene match. CDR3 sequence (DNA): TGTGCCAGCAGCAAGACAGGGAGACTCACTCTCTCCTACGAGCAGTACTCC. Amino acids: CASSKTGRLTLSYEQYS.

The V call is TRBV2, the J call TRBJ2-7, with D possibly matching TRBD1 (5 bases). The CDR3 is 13 amino acids. V was clipped by 6 bases and J by 4 bases, with 13 bases between them. Germline V gene sequence: CDR1 SNHLY, CDR2 FYNNEI. CDR3 residues: CASRSGSYYEQYF. CDR3 nucleotides: TGTGCCAGCAGGTCAGGGTCCTATTACGAGCAGTACTTC.

In this sample, this clonotype turned up many times. This sequence joins TRBV13 and TRBJ2-1; D possibly corresponds to TRBD2 (6 bases). With 5 bases removed from V and 8 bases from J, the gap between germline ends came to 13 bases. CDR1 PRHDT and CDR2 FYEKMQ come from the germline V gene (reference sequence). The CDR3 runs 13 residues. This chain's CDR3 is CASSGQTSHEQFF. CDR3 sequence (DNA): TGTGCCAGCAGCGGCCAGACTAGTCATGAGCAGTTCTTC.

This chain links TRBV25-1 with TRBJ2-3, with D maybe TRBD1 (7 bases). The V gene lost 4 bases and the J gene lost 3 bases, with 14 bases spanning the gap. Germline CDR1 is MGHDK and CDR2 is SYGVNS. This CDR3 contains 15 residues. CDR3 DNA: TGTGCCAGCAGTGTGGATGCAGGGGGGACAGATACGCAGTATTTT. This sequence encodes CASSVDAGGTDTQYF. The full variable domain, with the rest looked up from reference TRBV25-1 and TRBJ2-3, is EADIYQTPRYLVIGTGKKITLECSQTMGHDKMYWYQQDPGMELHLIHYSYGVNSTEKGDLSSESTVSRIRTEHFPLTLESARPSHTSQYLCASSVDAGGTDTQYFGPGTRLTVL.

The chain combines TRBV29-1 with TRBJ1-1; no definite D call. The CDR3 contains 11 residues. The V end was cut by 5 bases, the J end by 4 bases, with 8 bases between. The germline V gene has CDR1 SQVTM and CDR2 ANQGSEA. The CDR3 DNA follows: TGCAGCGTTACCGAGATCACTGAAGCTTTCTTT. Translated: CSVTEITEAFF.

For this clonotype: This could be a read error, since a much larger clone is one nucleotide away. This CDR3 is CASSQDRAGSDEKLSF. The CDR3 DNA sequence: TGCGCCAGCAGCCAAGACCGGGCGGGAAGTGATGAAAAACTGTCTTTT. The chain couples TRBV4-1 to TRBJ1-4; D is ambiguous. CDR3 length equals 16 residues. Germline CDR1 MGHRA, CDR2 YSYEKL.